There are many counts of the clone carrying this T cell receptor (beta chain). What it binds is unknown. The data were taken from a study of T cells in Graves' hyperthyroidism and ophthalmopathy. General study results and limits: Model output signaled ophthalmopathy a median around 6.9 months ahead of onset. Most thyroid-expanded clonotypes above 0.001 were also found in blood.

This CDR3 contains 11 residues. V shed 5 bases, J shed 7 bases, and the junction held 2 bases outside the gene matches. The hyperthyroidism patients had all been newly diagnosed, and their disease duration was under 2 months. Their ages ranged from 18 to 65 years. The study left out patients who had uncontrolled infection, other autoimmune disease, pregnancy or lactation. It was RNA transcripts that yielded the amplified TCR beta CDR3 regions. TCR CDR3 regions were first amplified by RT-PCR with HTBI primers. TCRdb passed the multiplex PCR reads through MiXCR, listing each CDR3 protein once. The table shows under 300,000 distinct CDR3 sequences, with roughly 15% occurring only once.

The chain uses TRBV12-3 or TRBV12-4 and TRBJ2-7; 7 nucleotides line up with TRBD2. This receptor was taken from a woman between 40 and 50 years old with Graves' hyperthyroidism. Sequencing was done on a sample of blood. The CDR3, as DNA: TGTGCCAGCAGTCACGGGGGGGAGCAGTACTTC. Its protein is CASSHGGEQYF.